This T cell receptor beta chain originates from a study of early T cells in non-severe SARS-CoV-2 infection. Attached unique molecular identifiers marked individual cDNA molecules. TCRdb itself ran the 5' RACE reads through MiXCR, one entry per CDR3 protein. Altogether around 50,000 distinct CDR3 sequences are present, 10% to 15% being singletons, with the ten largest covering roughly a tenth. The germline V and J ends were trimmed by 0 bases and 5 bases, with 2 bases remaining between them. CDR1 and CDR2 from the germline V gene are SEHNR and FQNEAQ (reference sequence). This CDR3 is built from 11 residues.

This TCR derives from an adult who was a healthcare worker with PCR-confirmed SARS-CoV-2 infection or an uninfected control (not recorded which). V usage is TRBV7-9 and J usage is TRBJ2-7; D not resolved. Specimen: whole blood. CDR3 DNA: TGTGCCAGCAGCTTAGCCCACGAGCAGTACTTC. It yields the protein CASSLAHEQYF.